The clone carrying this T cell receptor beta chain was observed a single time. With 3 bases clipped from V and 3 bases from J, the junction kept 8 bases outside the gene matches. This CDR3 spans 15 amino acids. Germline-derived CDR1 and CDR2 are SGHTA and FQGNSA. The data were taken from a study of blood T cell repertoires in COVID-19. Assay: immunoSEQ multiplex PCR; the TCRdb copy retains only in-frame clones and omits some. The sample lists 200,000 to 250,000 clones; under 90% were seen once. The TCR originated in a woman in her sixties or seventies who had recovered from COVID-19. The V and J genes are TRBV7-2 and TRBJ2-7; 7 bases map to TRBD1. Sample: PBMCs or T cells enriched from blood (not recorded which). The CDR3: CASSFNRGTNYEQYF. CDR3 nucleotide sequence: TGTGCCAGCAGCTTCAACAGGGGAACAAACTACGAGCAGTACTTC.